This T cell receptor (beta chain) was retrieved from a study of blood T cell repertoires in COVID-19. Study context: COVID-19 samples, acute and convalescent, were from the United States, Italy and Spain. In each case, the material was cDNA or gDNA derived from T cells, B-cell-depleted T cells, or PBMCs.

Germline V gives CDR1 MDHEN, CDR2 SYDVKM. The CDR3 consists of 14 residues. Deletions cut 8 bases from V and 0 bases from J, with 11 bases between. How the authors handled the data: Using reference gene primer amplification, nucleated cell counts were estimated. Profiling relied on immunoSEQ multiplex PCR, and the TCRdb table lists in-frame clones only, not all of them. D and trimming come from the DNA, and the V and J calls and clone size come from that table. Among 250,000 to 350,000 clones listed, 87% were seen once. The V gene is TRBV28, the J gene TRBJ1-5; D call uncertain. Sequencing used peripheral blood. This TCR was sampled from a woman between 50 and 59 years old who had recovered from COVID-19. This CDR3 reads CASPPFYSNQPQHF. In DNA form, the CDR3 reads TGTGCCAGCCCTCCTTTTTATAGCAATCAGCCCCAGCATTTT.